Each of the 17 T cell receptor beta chains below was sequenced from the same sample in a study of T cell changes during pregnancy in multiple sclerosis (dated by TCRdb to the late 2010s). Receptor amplification or capture employed the immunoSEQ multiplex PCR assay. The table was pulled from immuneACCESS by TCRdb, which kept in-frame rearrangements only. Such tables lose some clones; where checked, under half of the loss comes from unresolved V genes, and the rest has no known cause. This sample has 30,000 to 40,000 clones in its table, and approximately 94% of those were observed once. The ten top clones hold about 0.39% of the sample. Material: CD4+ T cells from peripheral blood mononuclear cells, obtained in the second trimester of pregnancy. These TCRs come from a female donor with multiple sclerosis, enrolled in a pregnancy study.

The CDR3, as DNA: TGTGCCAGCACCAAGTCTCGTCAGGGATTTAATCAGCCCCAGCATTTT. As protein: CASTKSRQGFNQPQHF. The genes are TRBV6-6 and TRBJ1-5; D may be TRBD1 (5 bases). Trimming took 7 bases from V and 4 from J, leaving 20 bases between them. CDR1 MNHNY and CDR2 SVGAGI come from the germline V gene (reference sequence). This CDR3 region has 16 residues.

This chain connects TRBV30 to TRBJ2-7; 8 nucleotides match TRBD1. The CDR3 contains 13 residues. CDR1 GTSNPN and CDR2 SVGIG come from the germline V gene (reference sequence). Trimming took 5 bases from V and 0 from J; bases not matched to a gene: 3. For the CDR3, the DNA is TGTGCCTGGGACAGGGGACCCTCCTACGAGCAGTACTTC. Encoded protein: CAWDRGPSYEQYF.

The chain uses TRBV19 and TRBJ1-6; weak D call: TRBD1 (5 bases). The V gene's germline CDR1 is LNHDA and CDR2 SQIVND (reference sequence). V was trimmed by 9 bases and J by 10 bases, leaving 25 bases between them. This CDR3 comprises 16 residues. The CDR3 DNA is TGTGCCAGCGCCCGAACAGGAGACAGTGATAGCTCACCCCTCCACTTT. Translation gives CASARTGDSDSSPLHF.

This chain joins TRBV11-2 and TRBJ2-7; D may be TRBD1 (6 bases). Trimming stripped 5 bases from V and 2 bases from J, with 19 bases between. Germline-derived CDR1 and CDR2 are SGHAT and FQNNGV. The CDR3 has 16 residues. DNA for the CDR3: TGTGCCAGCAGCCCTAACAGGGCCGGCCCTCCCTACGAGCAGTACTTC. Protein: CASSPNRAGPPYEQYF. Filled out from reference TRBV11-2 and TRBJ2-7, the complete variable domain reads EAGVAQSPRYKIIEKRQSVAFWCNPISGHATLYWYQQILGQGPKLLIQFQNNGVVDDSQLPKDRFSAERLKGVDSTLKIQPAKLEDSAVYLCASSPNRAGPPYEQYFGPGTRLTVT.

The chain couples TRBV7-9 to TRBJ1-6; TRBD1 matches 7 bases. The junction had 6 bases not matched to a gene; V was cut back by 5 bases and J by 11 bases. The CDR3 covers 13 residues. From germline, CDR1 is SEHNR and CDR2 FQNEAQ (reference sequence). DNA for the CDR3: TGTGCCAGCAGCCCCAGACAGGGTCCACCCCTCCACTTT. This gives the protein CASSPRQGPPLHF.

J is TRBJ2-3 and V is TRBV27; maybe TRBD2 (5 bases). Germline V gene sequence: CDR1 MNHEY, CDR2 SMNVEV (reference sequence). Trimming removed 1 base from V and 1 base from J, with 6 bases in between. The length of the CDR3 is 14 residues. The chain's CDR3 is CASSLWGGTDTQYF. The CDR3 bases are TGTGCCAGCAGTTTATGGGGAGGCACAGATACGCAGTATTTT.

This rearrangement joins TRBV7-9 to TRBJ1-1; 11 bases line up with TRBD1. J gave up 4 bases and V 5 bases, and 9 bases lay outside the gene matches. Germline values: CDR1 SEHNR, CDR2 FQNEAQ (reference sequence). The CDR3 runs 16 residues. The DNA for the CDR3 is TGTGCCAGCAGCCAGGGACAGGGGGTTATTATCACTGAAGCTTTCTTT. Its translation: CASSQGQGVIITEAFF.

The chain couples TRBV6-1 to TRBJ1-3; D might be TRBD1 (5 bases). CDR3 length equals 16 residues. V was clipped by 2 bases and J by 4 bases, with 15 bases between them. CDR1 MNHNS and CDR2 SASEGT come from the germline V gene. This chain's CDR3 is CASSEKGRREGNTIYF. CDR3 in DNA: TGTGCCAGCAGTGAAAAGGGGAGGAGGGAGGGAAACACCATATATTTT.

The chain recombines TRBV5-1 with TRBJ2-1; 13 bases align to TRBD2. CDR3 length equals 19 residues. J gave up 5 bases and V 5 bases, and 16 bases lay outside the gene matches. The germline CDR1 and CDR2 sequences are SGHRS and YFSETQ. The CDR3 DNA is TGCGCCAGCAGGGTCTCCGGGACTAGCGGGGTCGAGTCCCACAATGAGCAGTTCTTC. This encodes CASRVSGTSGVESHNEQFF.

J is TRBJ2-7 and V is TRBV30; 7 bases align to TRBD2. The CDR3 is 14 amino acids. V trimming: 5 bases; J trimming: 6 bases; junction bases outside the gene matches: 13. CDR1 is GTSNPN and CDR2 is SVGIG in the germline V gene (reference sequence). The chain's CDR3 is CAWCLGGSRSEQYF. The CDR3 DNA reads TGTGCCTGGTGTCTTGGCGGGAGTAGGTCCGAGCAGTACTTC. Based on the CDR3 plus reference TRBV30 and TRBJ2-7, the full variable domain is SQTIHQWPATLVQPVGSPLSLECTVEGTSNPNLYWYRQAAGRGLQLLFYSVGIGQISSEVPQNLSASRPQDRQFILSSKKLLLSDSGFYLCAWCLGGSRSEQYFGPGTRLTVT.

The count of this clone is one. The V call is TRBV19, the J call TRBJ1-5; TRBD1 might be the D (6 bases). There are 18 residues in the CDR3. Germline-derived CDR1 and CDR2 are LNHDA and SQIVND (reference sequence). Between the trimmed V and J ends, which lost 8 bases and 0 bases, there was a span of 23 bases. The CDR3 region has the DNA TGTGCCAGTCTAGGCGGGGGGCTCCTCCGCTATAGCAATCAGCCCCAGCATTTT. Translated: CASLGGGLLRYSNQPQHF.

This clone was observed a single time. The J gene is TRBJ2-4, the V gene TRBV15, with a tentative D call TRBD2 (6 bases). Germline assignment: CDR1 LNHNV and CDR2 YYDKDF (reference sequence). The CDR3 covers 12 residues. Trimming shortened V by 8 bases and J by 7 bases, and 12 bases separated the two germline ends. For the CDR3, the DNA is TGTGCCACCGGAGGGTATGGGAACATTCAGTACTTC. This codes for CATGGYGNIQYF.

This clone was counted a few times. This chain joins TRBV19 and TRBJ1-5; no firm D call. The V gene's germline CDR1 is LNHDA and CDR2 SQIVND (reference sequence). This CDR3 has 14 residues. V was shortened by 10 bases and J by 3 bases, with 16 bases between the two germline ends. CDR3 sequence reads: CATRGNYNNQPQHF. Here the CDR3 DNA reads TGTGCCACCAGAGGTAATTACAACAATCAGCCCCAGCATTTT.

This rearrangement joins TRBV4-3 to TRBJ2-1, with D uncertain. The V end lost 2 bases, the J end lost 0 bases, and 17 bases lay between the germline ends. The V gene's germline CDR1 is LGHNA and CDR2 YSLEER. The CDR3 is made up of 18 amino acids. The CDR3 region has the DNA TGCGCCAGCAGCCAATTTTATCAGGCCGGCCCCTCCTACAATGAGCAGTTCTTC. It specifies CASSQFYQAGPSYNEQFF.

The J gene is TRBJ2-7, the V gene TRBV29-1; the match to TRBD2 covers 8 bases. The CDR3 totals 14 residues. Losses at the gene ends were 7 bases for V and 2 bases for J; bases not matched to a gene: 10. The V gene's germline CDR1 is SQVTM and CDR2 ANQGSEA. The CDR3 DNA is TGCAGCGCGGAGCGGGGGCCACCCACCTACGAGCAGTACTTC. The encoded protein is CSAERGPPTYEQYF.

The V and J genes are TRBV27 and TRBJ2-2; the D gene is possibly TRBD2 (6 bases). V was pared by 10 bases and J by 1 base, with 13 bases between. Germline V gene data show CDR1 as MNHEY and CDR2 as SMNVEV (reference sequence). The CDR3 totals 14 residues. CDR3 in DNA: TGTGCCACCACCGGGACTTTGAACACCGGGGAGCTGTTTTTT. This gives the protein CATTGTLNTGELFF.

J is TRBJ2-7 and V is TRBV15; D is ambiguous. Germline CDR1 is LNHNV and CDR2 is YYDKDF (reference sequence). CDR3 length equals 13 residues. Between the trimmed V and J ends, which lost 0 bases and 4 bases, there was a span of 7 bases. CDR3 residues: CATSRDAVYEQYF. CDR3 bases: TGTGCCACCAGCAGAGACGCGGTGTACGAGCAGTACTTC. The full variable domain, rest sourced from reference TRBV15 and TRBJ2-7, is DAMVIQNPRYQVTQFGKPVTLSCSQTLNHNVMYWYQQKSSQAPKLLFHYYDKDFNNEADTPDNFQSRRPNTSFCFLDIRSPGLGDTAMYLCATSRDAVYEQYFGPGTRLTVT.